This record looks at one TCR beta chain sequence and its context. Its antigen is unknown. CFSE-labeled sorted T cells met regulatory or mature dendritic cells for around five days. Naive CD45RA+ and memory CD45RO+ CD4+ or CD8+ T cells were FACS-sorted. Germline CDR1 and CDR2: LGHNT and FRNRAP. CDR3 length: 13 amino acids. V was pared by 5 bases and J by 5 bases, with 3 bases of the junction left unmatched. Only in-frame clones appear in the TCRdb table, and some are missing; sequencing was by immunoSEQ multiplex PCR. The data show about 12,000 clones, roughly 90% seen once. The data stem from a study of regulatory dendritic cells for organ transplantation. About the study: Regulatory dendritic cells came from monocytes given vitamin D3 and IL-10. Dendritic cell cultures received LPS on day 6.

The sequence was collected from a human donor in good health. The chain joins TRBV12-5 to TRBJ2-3; TRBD1 aligns across 8 bases. The sample comprised naive CD8+ T cells from blood cultured with dendritic cells. Subset in this sample: CD45RA+ naive T cells. This CDR3 is CASGQTGVDTQYF. The CDR3 DNA sequence: TGTGCTAGTGGTCAGACAGGGGTAGATACGCAGTATTTT.